This TCR beta chain was captured in a study of blood T cell repertoires in COVID-19. Study background: Collection of acute and convalescent COVID-19 samples took place in the United States, Italy and Spain.

Clones were sequenced by immunoSEQ multiplex PCR, and TCRdb holds only the in-frame ones, with some missing. The sample shows roughly 150,000 clones, 60% to 85% of them seen only once. V gave up 2 bases and J gave up 8 bases, with 12 bases separating them. The CDR3 totals 13 residues. Per the germline V gene, CDR1 is MNHEY and CDR2 is SVGEGT. The V gene is TRBV6-2 or TRBV6-3, the J gene TRBJ1-2; D is possibly TRBD1 (5 bases). Sequencing was done on a sample of peripheral blood. The TCR comes from a man aged 60-69 years with acute or convalescent COVID-19. In DNA form, the CDR3 reads TGTGCCAGCAGTTACCTAACAGGTGAAGGCTACACCTTC. Encoded protein: CASSYLTGEGYTF.